The rows below give T cell receptor beta chains drawn from one sample of a study of identical twins. One entry per CDR3 protein results from TCRdb running MiXCR on the 5' RACE reads. This sample has a few hundred thousand distinct CDR3 sequences, with 13% to 15% found just once. In addition, the sample was reused for a study of yellow fever vaccine responses in identical twins.

Sequenced: CD4+ T cells sorted from blood. These receptors were obtained from a woman aged 18-35 years in good health. Both conserved end residues are part of each CDR3. Fields, in order: V gene, CDR3 length, clone size, J gene, D gene, CDR3 DNA, CDR3 protein. The D gene is left open where the match is weak. The listing skips clone size in some rows; elsewhere it reads once, few, many or a size class.

TRBV5-5	15	many	TRBJ2-1	TRBD2	TGTGCCAGCAGCCGGACTAGCGGGGGTTCCAATGAGCAGTTCTTC	CASSRTSGGSNEQFF
TRBV14	21	few	TRBJ2-1	TRBD2	TGTGCCAGCAGCTCCTCTCGCGGCGCTAGCGGGAGAGTCGTTCCCTACAATGAGCAGTTCTTC	CASSSSRGASGRVVPYNEQFF
TRBV7-9	12	few	TRBJ2-3	.	TGTGCCAGCAGCTTAGTTGGTGGTACGCAGTATTTT	CASSLVGGTQYF
TRBV27	15	few	TRBJ2-7	TRBD1	TGTGCCAGCAAAATCGGAGACAGGGGGCGCTACGAGCAGTACTTC	CASKIGDRGRYEQYF
TRBV6-1	10	.	TRBJ2-7	.	TGTGCCAGCAGTGAATGGGAGCAGTACTTC	CASSEWEQYF
TRBV5-1	13	.	TRBJ2-7	TRBD2	TGCGCCAGCAGCTTCCGATGGGAGGGCGAGCAGTACTTC	CASSFRWEGEQYF
TRBV5-1	16	.	TRBJ2-3	TRBD2	TGCGCCAGCAGCTTCCCTAGCGGGGCTAGCACAGATACGCAGTATTTT	CASSFPSGASTDTQYF
TRBV7-2	15	few	TRBJ2-7	.	TGTGCCAGCAGCGCTGGTTCGGGGGCTTTTTACGAGCAGTACTTC	CASSAGSGAFYEQYF
TRBV2	15	.	TRBJ2-3	TRBD1	TGTGCCAGCAGCGGTAGGACAGGGGGCCCAGATACGCAGTATTTT	CASSGRTGGPDTQYF
TRBV24-1	15	.	TRBJ2-1	.	TGTGCCACCAGTGACCCAACCAGTTCCTACAATGAGCAGTTCTTC	CATSDPTSSYNEQFF
TRBV5-1	16	few	TRBJ2-6	TRBD1	TGCGCCAGCAGCCCCGACAGGGGCTCTGGGGCCAACGTCCTGACTTTC	CASSPDRGSGANVLTF
TRBV3-1	15	.	TRBJ2-7	.	TGTGCCAGCAGCCAAGTCTCGGGGGCTCTCTACGAGCAGTACTTC	CASSQVSGALYEQYF
TRBV6-2/TRBV6-3	15	.	TRBJ1-2	.	TGTGCCAGCAGTCCGAGACAGGATGGAAGATATGGCTACACCTTC	CASSPRQDGRYGYTF
TRBV6-4	16	.	TRBJ2-7	.	TGTGCCAGCAGTGACTCGCGCAGGGGCCCTTTTTACGAGCAGTACTTC	CASSDSRRGPFYEQYF
TRBV7-9	17	few	TRBJ2-1	.	TGTGCCAGCAGCCCGTTAGAGGGGGGGAATCGGTACAATGAGCAGTTCTTC	CASSPLEGGNRYNEQFF
TRBV7-2	12	.	TRBJ2-1	.	TGTGCCAGCAGTTCTGGGCCCCTGAAGCAGTTCTTC	CASSSGPLKQFF
TRBV7-9	14	.	TRBJ2-2	.	TGTGCCAGCGCACGTGGGGCAGGGGCCGGGGAGCTGTTTTTT	CASARGAGAGELFF
TRBV12-3/TRBV12-4	13	many	TRBJ2-1	.	TGTGCCAGCAGTGTCACAGCCTACAATGAGCAGTTCTTC	CASSVTAYNEQFF
TRBV4-2	17	few	TRBJ2-1	TRBD2	TGTGCCAGCAGCCAAGAGAACCTAGCGGGGTCCTACAATGAGCAGTTCTTC	CASSQENLAGSYNEQFF
TRBV6-2/TRBV6-3	18	few	TRBJ2-7	TRBD1	TGTGCCAGCAGTCCAATAATCCCCCGGGACAGACTTTCCTACGAGCAGTACTTC	CASSPIIPRDRLSYEQYF
TRBV2	13	many	TRBJ2-3	.	TGTGCCAGCGCAGCGCCTTTCACAGATACGCAGTATTTT	CASAAPFTDTQYF
TRBV4-3	16	many	TRBJ2-1	.	TGCGCCAGCAGCCAAGACACGCAAACAGGGTACAATGAGCAGTTCTTC	CASSQDTQTGYNEQFF
TRBV6-5	15	.	TRBJ2-7	.	TGTGCCAGCAGTTACGGGTCAGGTAGTAACTACGAGCAGTACTTC	CASSYGSGSNYEQYF
TRBV28	11	.	TRBJ2-1	.	TGTGCCAGCAGGGCCGGGACAGAGCAGTTCTTC	CASRAGTEQFF
TRBV3-1	14	many	TRBJ2-7	.	TGTGCCAGCAGCCAAGAGAACAGTCCTCACGAGCAGTACTTC	CASSQENSPHEQYF
TRBV20-1	14	.	TRBJ2-3	.	TGCAGTGCTAGAGAAGGGACTAGCACAGATACGCAGTATTTT	CSAREGTSTDTQYF
TRBV5-5	16	many	TRBJ2-7	TRBD1	TGTGCCAGCAGCTTAACGTTCCGGGACAGGACCTACGAGCAGTACTTC	CASSLTFRDRTYEQYF